The present T cell receptor beta chain was sequenced within a study of OX40 agonist ivuxolimab in advanced cancers. Background for the entire study: The costimulatory receptor OX40 (CD134) was targeted by ivuxolimab, a fully human IgG2 agonistic monoclonal antibody. A male proportion of under 85% and a mean age of 60 years, ranging from 23 to 79, were recorded for the dose-escalation cohort. The paper describes the monotherapy dose-escalation part (N of about 57 patients) of the phase I trial of ivuxolimab. Patients were allowed to have had prior anti-PD-1, anti-PD-L1 or anti-CTLA-4 therapy, and roughly 40% of the dose-escalation patients had been treated with checkpoint inhibitors. Intravenous ivuxolimab was administered to patients every 2 weeks at six dose levels: 0.01, 0.1, 0.3, 1.5, 3 and 10 mg/kg. Peripheral TCRbeta sequencing aimed to test whether ivuxolimab altered TCR sequence diversity and caused clonal T-cell expansion. Of the approximately 54 dose-escalation patients, hepatocellular carcinoma was present in about 20, melanoma in around 15, renal cell carcinoma in 9 and head and neck cancer in 9. Partial responses occurred in three dose-escalation patients: two with cutaneous melanoma and one with hepatocellular carcinoma. What the research found in general, with its limitations: In the 0.1-3.0 mg/kg groups, partial responders were among the patients with the lowest normalized peripheral clonal expansion, particularly in CD8+ T cells. On average, CD8+ T cells showed more expanded clones than CD4+ T cells after ivuxolimab. The antigen specificity of the peripheral T cells that underwent clonal expansion was not determined. Clonal expansion of both CD4+ and CD8+ blood T cells was observed from baseline to week 6 at doses 0.1 to 3.0 mg/kg. Low levels of normalized T-cell clonal expansion were also seen in some patients who did not respond.

Trimming accounts for 3 bases at V and 5 bases at J, while the number of junction bases matched to no gene is 12. From cysteine to phenylalanine, the CDR3 is 17 amino acids long. Of all the DNA, just the CDR3 is kept, 51 bases in frame from base 1. The germline V gene gives CDR1 as MGHRA and CDR2 as YSYEKL. Genomic DNA was extracted from sorted cells for sequencing of the TCRbeta CDR3 region. The immunoSEQ Assay was used to sequence the TCRbeta CDR3 regions. TCRdb holds this immuneACCESS table with in-frame rearrangements only. Some clones are missing; in checked studies, unresolved V genes explain under half, and the rest has no known cause. Counted in this sample were about 49,000 clones; around 81% of them appeared once. The ten largest clones represent about 5.8% of the sample. Patients with a history of autoimmune disease or receiving systemic immunosuppression were excluded from the trial. In every dose cohort, peripheral blood was drawn for TCR sequencing at baseline, cycle 4 day 1, and cycle 7 day 1. Samples came from an open-label, multicenter, first-in-human phase I dose-escalation trial of ivuxolimab. Adults with locally advanced or metastatic melanoma, renal cell carcinoma, hepatocellular carcinoma or head and neck squamous cell carcinoma were enrolled in the trial. Before TCR sequencing, CD4+ and CD8+ T cells were separately sorted from peripheral blood.

As for this clone: It has no known antigen specificity. There are no base qualities to consult, and no much larger clone falls within one base.

This clonotype was sampled from an adult with an advanced solid tumor such as melanoma, head and neck, liver or kidney cancer. The source was CD4+ or CD8+ T cells sorted from blood, collected in a trial of the OX40 agonist ivuxolimab. The sequence joins TRBV4-1 to TRBJ1-5; TRBD1 matches 8 bases in the middle. The DNA is TGCGCCAGCAGCCAGAACAGGGCCGGACAGGGTGATCAGCCCCAGCATTTT. It translates to CASSQNRAGQGDQPQHF.